The 5 T cell receptor beta chains in this list originate from one sample, sequenced in a study of blood T cells in healthy people across ages. With a J-beta primer mix and a sample-barcoded 5' primer, a second PCR ran about 7 to 12 cycles. TCRdb redid the calling of the 5' RACE reads with MiXCR, one entry per CDR3 protein. The data contain approximately 880,000 distinct CDR3 sequences, roughly 48% of them singletons. Specimen: blood. These receptors were taken from a man aged 30 to 45 in good health.

This chain connects TRBV19 to TRBJ1-1; D unclear. This CDR3 has 14 residues. V dropped 5 bases and J dropped 4 bases, with 14 bases sitting between them. From germline, CDR1 is LNHDA and CDR2 SQIVND (reference sequence). CDR3 nucleotide sequence: TGTGCCAGTAGTGTCACACTCTCGGGCACTGAAGCTTTCTTT. This encodes CASSVTLSGTEAFF.

The chain recombines TRBV2 with TRBJ1-2; D remains unclear. The CDR3 length is 16 residues. V gave up 4 bases and J gave up 1 base, with 16 bases separating them. CDR1 and CDR2 (germline): SNHLY, FYNNEI. The CDR3 bases are TGTGCCAGCAGTGGGCGACATGAGTCCCTTAACTATGGCTACACCTTC. It codes for CASSGRHESLNYGYTF.

The genes are TRBV4-1 and TRBJ1-5; D unresolved. Germline loops: CDR1 MGHRA, CDR2 YSYEKL. Trimming cost V 1 base and J 0 bases, with 7 bases left between them. The CDR3 consists of 15 residues. This chain's CDR3 is CASSQGGFSNQPQHF. CDR3 bases: TGCGCCAGCAGCCAAGGGGGTTTTAGCAATCAGCCCCAGCATTTT.

The chain carries TRBV4-3 and TRBJ1-1, with 8 bases identical to TRBD1. V gave up 4 bases and J gave up 7 bases; unmatched junction bases: 5. Germline assignment: CDR1 LGHNA and CDR2 YSLEER. The CDR3 consists of 13 residues. The CDR3 sequence: CASSREQGVEAFF. As DNA, the CDR3 is TGCGCCAGCAGCCGCGAACAGGGGGTTGAAGCTTTCTTT.

This clonotype was seen a few times. The chain uses TRBV10-3 and TRBJ2-1; D is unresolved. Trimming took off 5 bases at V and 8 bases at J, with 13 bases between the two ends. This CDR3 is built from 13 residues. Germline V gives CDR1 ENHRY, CDR2 SYGVKD. As DNA, the CDR3 is TGTGCCATCAGTCCACTCACTGGGGATGAGCAGTTCTTC. As protein: CAISPLTGDEQFF.